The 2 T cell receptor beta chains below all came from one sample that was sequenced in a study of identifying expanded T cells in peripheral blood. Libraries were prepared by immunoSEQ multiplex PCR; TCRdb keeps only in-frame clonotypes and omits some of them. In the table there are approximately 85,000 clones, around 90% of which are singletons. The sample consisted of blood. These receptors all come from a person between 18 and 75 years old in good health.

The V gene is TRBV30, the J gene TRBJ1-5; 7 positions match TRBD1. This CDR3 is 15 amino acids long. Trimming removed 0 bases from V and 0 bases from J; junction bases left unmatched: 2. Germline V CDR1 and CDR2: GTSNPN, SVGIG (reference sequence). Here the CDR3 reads CAWSVQGYSNQPQHF. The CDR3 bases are TGTGCCTGGAGTGTACAGGGGTATAGCAATCAGCCCCAGCATTTT.

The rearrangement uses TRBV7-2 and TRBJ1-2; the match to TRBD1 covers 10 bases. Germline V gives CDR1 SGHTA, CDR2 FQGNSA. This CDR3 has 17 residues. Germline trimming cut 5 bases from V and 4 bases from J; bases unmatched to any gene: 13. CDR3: CASSPRQGANMPYGYTF. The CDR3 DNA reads TGTGCCAGCAGCCCCCGACAGGGGGCGAATATGCCCTATGGCTACACCTTC. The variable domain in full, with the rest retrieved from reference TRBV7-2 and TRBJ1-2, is GAGVSQSPSNKVTEKGKDVELRCDPISGHTALYWYRQSLGQGLEFLIYFQGNSAPDKSGLPSDRFSAERTGGSVSTLTIQRTQQEDSAVYLCASSPRQGANMPYGYTFGSGTRLTVV.